The 11 T cell receptor beta chains below were found in one sample sequenced in a study of cytomegalovirus exposure and HLA in healthy donors. Produced via immunoSEQ multiplex PCR; TCRdb's table is partial and in-frame only. The sample holds hundreds of thousands of clones; approximately 90% are singletons and the top ten take roughly 0.93%. The sequencing input was PBMCs. Receptors originate from a woman aged 18-30 years in good health and CMV-seronegative.

This clone has a handful of counts. V gene TRBV5-1 combines with J gene TRBJ2-3; TRBD2 might be the D (6 bases). The CDR3 loop spans 15 amino acids. Trimming pared 4 bases from V and 6 bases from J, leaving 18 bases between. Looked up from germline, CDR1 is SGHRS and CDR2 is YFSETQ. In DNA, the CDR3 is TGCGCCAGCAGCACGGGTGGGAGGCCGGGGGATACGCAGTATTTT. It encodes CASSTGGRPGDTQYF.

This chain uses TRBV18 with TRBJ2-7; no firm D call. Trimming cost V 6 bases and J 1 base, with 10 bases left between them. CDR3 length: 13 amino acids. Per the germline V gene, CDR1 is KGHSH and CDR2 is LQKENI. The chain's CDR3 is CASSAGRSYEQYF. DNA for the CDR3: TGTGCCAGCTCGGCAGGTAGATCCTACGAGCAGTACTTC.

This chain connects TRBV11-2 to TRBJ1-1; 7 positions agree with TRBD1. The CDR3 runs 16 residues. V lost 5 bases, J lost 6 bases, and 15 bases stayed unmatched. CDR1 is SGHAT and CDR2 is FQNNGV in the germline V gene. The DNA of the CDR3 is TGTGCCAGCAGCCCATTACAGGGGAAAAACGCGCCTGAAGCTTTCTTT. Encoded protein: CASSPLQGKNAPEAFF.

The chain uses TRBV4-3 and TRBJ2-1, with D maybe TRBD1 (6 bases). The V gene's germline CDR1 is LGHNA and CDR2 YSLEER. This CDR3 comprises 18 residues. The ends were cut back, 1 base at V and 6 bases at J, with 22 bases in the middle. CDR3 in amino acids: CASSQVWGGLAGANEQFF. Written as DNA, the CDR3 is TGCGCCAGCAGCCAAGTATGGGGTGGCCTAGCAGGGGCCAATGAGCAGTTCTTC.

The chain joins TRBV11-2 to TRBJ2-1; 7 nucleotides align to TRBD1. This CDR3 has 17 residues. V gave up 0 bases and J gave up 6 bases; unmatched junction bases: 11. Per the germline V gene, CDR1 is SGHAT and CDR2 is FQNNGV. Here the CDR3 DNA reads TGTGCCAGCAGCTTAGATTATCGGGACAGCACAGGCAATGAGCAGTTCTTC. Protein product: CASSLDYRDSTGNEQFF.

The CDR3 here is CASSRTRRLSYEQYF. CDR3 nucleotides: TGTGCCAGCAGCCGGACTCGGAGGCTTTCCTACGAGCAGTACTTC. The rearrangement links TRBV28 to TRBJ2-7, with a possible D match to TRBD2 (5 bases). This CDR3 is 15 amino acids long. Deletions cut 6 bases from V and 1 base from J, with 16 bases between. Germline V gives CDR1 MDHEN, CDR2 SYDVKM.

CDR3 sequence: CASSSSGGVYNEQYF. The CDR3 DNA reads as TGTGCCAGCAGTTCATCAGGGGGCGTCTACAACGAGCAGTACTTC. V usage is TRBV28 and J usage is TRBJ2-7, with 8 bases that match TRBD1. The trim removed 4 bases at V and 5 bases at J, leaving 10 bases unmatched. This CDR3 has 15 residues. Germline CDR1 is MDHEN and CDR2 is SYDVKM. Supplemented by reference TRBV28 and TRBJ2-7, the full variable domain reads DVKVTQSSRYLVKRTGEKVFLECVQDMDHENMFWYRQDPGLGLRLIYFSYDVKMKEKGDIPEGYSVSREKKERFSLILESASTNQTSMYLCASSSSGGVYNEQYFGPGTRLTVT.

The chain combines TRBV29-1 with TRBJ1-6; D might be TRBD1 (6 bases). This CDR3 has 13 amino acids. The germline V and J ends were trimmed by 0 bases and 7 bases, with 7 bases remaining between them. Germline assignment: CDR1 SQVTM and CDR2 ANQGSEA. CDR3 sequence: CSVEETGNSPLHF. CDR3 nucleotides: TGCAGCGTTGAAGAGACAGGAAATTCACCCCTCCACTTT.

The rearrangement joins TRBV6-5 to TRBJ2-1; tentative D call: TRBD2 (5 bases). Trimming took 6 bases from V and 6 from J, leaving 15 bases between them. The CDR3 consists of 14 residues. Germline V CDR1 and CDR2: MNHEY, SVGAGI. The CDR3 sequence is CASSPGIGPNEQFF. The DNA for the CDR3 is TGTGCCAGCAGCCCCGGGATCGGACCCAATGAGCAGTTCTTC.

CDR3 nucleotides: TGTGCCAGCAGTTTTACCCTAGCGGGACATACGCAGTATTTT. Translating it yields CASSFTLAGHTQYF. The V gene is TRBV28, the J gene TRBJ2-3; 9 bases align to TRBD2. Losses at the gene ends were 3 bases for V and 7 bases for J; bases not matched to a gene: 5. The CDR3 totals 14 residues. Germline V gives CDR1 MDHEN, CDR2 SYDVKM. Full variable domain (rest looked up from reference TRBV28 and TRBJ2-3): DVKVTQSSRYLVKRTGEKVFLECVQDMDHENMFWYRQDPGLGLRLIYFSYDVKMKEKGDIPEGYSVSREKKERFSLILESASTNQTSMYLCASSFTLAGHTQYFGPGTRLTVL.

This clone was counted once. The rearrangement joins TRBV7-9 to TRBJ2-5; 9 nucleotides align to TRBD2. The V gene end was trimmed by 4 bases and the J gene end by 0 bases; junction bases not matched to a gene: 12. This CDR3 contains 18 residues. Germline CDR1 reads SEHNR; CDR2 reads FQNEAQ (reference sequence). In nucleotides, the CDR3 is TGTGCCAGCAGCTCCCCGGGACTAGCTGGGATCCACCAAGAGACCCAGTACTTC. This encodes CASSSPGLAGIHQETQYF.